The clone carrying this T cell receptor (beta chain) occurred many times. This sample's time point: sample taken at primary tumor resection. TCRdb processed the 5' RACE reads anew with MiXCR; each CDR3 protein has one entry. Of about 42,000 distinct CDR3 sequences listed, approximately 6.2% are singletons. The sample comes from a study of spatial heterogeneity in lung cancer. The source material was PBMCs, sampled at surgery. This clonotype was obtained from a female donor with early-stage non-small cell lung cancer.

Here the CDR3 reads CASSSSRTTEAFF. For the CDR3, the DNA is TGTGCCAGCAGCTCAAGCCGAACGACTGAAGCTTTCTTT. This sequence joins TRBV7-2 and TRBJ1-1; D unresolved. Germline V lookup: CDR1 SGHTA, CDR2 FQGNSA. The germline V and J ends were trimmed by 4 bases and 5 bases, with 11 bases remaining between them. CDR3 length equals 13 residues.